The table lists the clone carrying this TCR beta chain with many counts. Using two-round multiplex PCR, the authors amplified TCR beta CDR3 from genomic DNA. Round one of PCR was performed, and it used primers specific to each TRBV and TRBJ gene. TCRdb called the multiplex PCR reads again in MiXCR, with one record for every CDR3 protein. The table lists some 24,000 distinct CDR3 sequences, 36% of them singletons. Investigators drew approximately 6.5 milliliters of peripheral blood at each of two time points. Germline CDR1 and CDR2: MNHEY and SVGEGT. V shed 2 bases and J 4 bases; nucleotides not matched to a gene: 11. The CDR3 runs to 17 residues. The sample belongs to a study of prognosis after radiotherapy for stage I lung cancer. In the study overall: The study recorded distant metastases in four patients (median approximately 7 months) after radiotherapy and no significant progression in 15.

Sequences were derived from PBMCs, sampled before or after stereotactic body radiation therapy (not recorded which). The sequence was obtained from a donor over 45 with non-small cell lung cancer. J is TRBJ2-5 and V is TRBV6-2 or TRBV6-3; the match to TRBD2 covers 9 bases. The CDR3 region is CASSYATSGSGTETQYF. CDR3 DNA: TGTGCCAGCAGTTACGCGACTAGCGGAAGCGGGACAGAGACCCAGTACTTC.